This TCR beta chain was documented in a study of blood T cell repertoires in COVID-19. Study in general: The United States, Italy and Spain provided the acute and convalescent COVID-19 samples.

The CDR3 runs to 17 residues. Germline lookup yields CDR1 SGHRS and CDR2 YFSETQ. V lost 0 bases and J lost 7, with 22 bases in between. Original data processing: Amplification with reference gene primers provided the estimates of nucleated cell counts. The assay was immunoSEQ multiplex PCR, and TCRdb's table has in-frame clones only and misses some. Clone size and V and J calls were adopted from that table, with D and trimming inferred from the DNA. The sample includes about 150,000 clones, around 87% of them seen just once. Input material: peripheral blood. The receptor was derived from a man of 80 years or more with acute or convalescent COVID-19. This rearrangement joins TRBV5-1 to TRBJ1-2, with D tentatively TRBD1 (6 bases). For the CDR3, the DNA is TGCGCCAGCAGCTTGGATATGGCGGGGGGCGCTAAGGTTGGCTACACCTTC. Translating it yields CASSLDMAGGAKVGYTF.